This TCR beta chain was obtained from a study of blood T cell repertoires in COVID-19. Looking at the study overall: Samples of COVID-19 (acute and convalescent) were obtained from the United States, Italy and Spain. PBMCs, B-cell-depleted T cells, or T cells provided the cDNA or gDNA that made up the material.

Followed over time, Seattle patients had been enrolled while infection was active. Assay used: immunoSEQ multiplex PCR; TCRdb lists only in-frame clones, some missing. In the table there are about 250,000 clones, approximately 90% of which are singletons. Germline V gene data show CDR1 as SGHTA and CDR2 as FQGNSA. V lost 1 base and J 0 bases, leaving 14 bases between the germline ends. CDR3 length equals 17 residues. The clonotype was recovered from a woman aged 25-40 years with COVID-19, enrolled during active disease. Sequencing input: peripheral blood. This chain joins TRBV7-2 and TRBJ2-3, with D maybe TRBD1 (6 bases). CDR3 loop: CASSLELWGRSTDTQYF. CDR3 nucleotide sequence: TGTGCCAGCAGCTTAGAGCTATGGGGGCGTAGCACAGATACGCAGTATTTT.